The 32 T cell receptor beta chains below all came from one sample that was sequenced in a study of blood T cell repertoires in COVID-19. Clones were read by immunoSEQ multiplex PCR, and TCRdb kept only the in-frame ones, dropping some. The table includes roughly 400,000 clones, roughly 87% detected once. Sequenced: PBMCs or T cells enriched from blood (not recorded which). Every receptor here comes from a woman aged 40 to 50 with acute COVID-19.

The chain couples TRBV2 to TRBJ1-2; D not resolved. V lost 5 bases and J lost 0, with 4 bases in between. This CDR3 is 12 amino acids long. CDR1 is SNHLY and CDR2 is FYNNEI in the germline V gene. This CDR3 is CASSLANYGYTF. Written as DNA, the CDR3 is TGTGCCAGCAGTTTAGCTAACTATGGCTACACCTTC.

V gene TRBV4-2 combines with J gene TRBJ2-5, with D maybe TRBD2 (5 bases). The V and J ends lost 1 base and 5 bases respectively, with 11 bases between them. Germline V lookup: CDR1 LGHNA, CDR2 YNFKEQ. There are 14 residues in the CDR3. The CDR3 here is CASSQVGSGETQYF. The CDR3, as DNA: TGTGCCAGCAGCCAAGTGGGGAGTGGGGAGACCCAGTACTTC.

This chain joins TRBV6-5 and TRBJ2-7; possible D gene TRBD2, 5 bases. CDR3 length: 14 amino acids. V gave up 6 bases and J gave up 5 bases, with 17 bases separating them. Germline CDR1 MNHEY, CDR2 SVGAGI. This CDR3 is CASSLDQAGNEQYF. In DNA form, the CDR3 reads TGTGCCAGCAGCCTCGACCAGGCCGGGAACGAGCAGTACTTC.

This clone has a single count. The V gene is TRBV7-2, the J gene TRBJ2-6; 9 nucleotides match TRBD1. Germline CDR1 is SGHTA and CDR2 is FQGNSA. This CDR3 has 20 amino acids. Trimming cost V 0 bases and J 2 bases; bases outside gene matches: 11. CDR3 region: CASSLAFRGTGRTGANVLTF. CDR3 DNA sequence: TGTGCCAGCAGCTTAGCTTTTAGGGGGACAGGGCGAACTGGGGCCAACGTCCTGACTTTC.

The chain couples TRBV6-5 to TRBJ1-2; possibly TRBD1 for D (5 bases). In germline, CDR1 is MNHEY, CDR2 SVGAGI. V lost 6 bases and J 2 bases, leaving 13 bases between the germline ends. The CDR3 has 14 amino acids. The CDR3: CASSLPTENYGYTF. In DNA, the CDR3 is TGTGCCAGCAGCCTCCCGACAGAAAACTATGGCTACACCTTC.

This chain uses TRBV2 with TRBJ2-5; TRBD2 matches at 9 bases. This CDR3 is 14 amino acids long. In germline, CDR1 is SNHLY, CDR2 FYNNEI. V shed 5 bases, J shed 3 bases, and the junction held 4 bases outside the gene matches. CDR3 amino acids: CASSFSGGEETQYF. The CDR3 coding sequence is TGTGCCAGCAGTTTTAGCGGGGGCGAAGAGACCCAGTACTTC. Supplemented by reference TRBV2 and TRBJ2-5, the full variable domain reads EPEVTQTPSHQVTQMGQEVILRCVPISNHLYFYWYRQILGQKVEFLVSFYNNEISEKSEIFDDQFSVERPDGSNFTLKIRSTKLEDSAMYFCASSFSGGEETQYFGPGTRLLVL.

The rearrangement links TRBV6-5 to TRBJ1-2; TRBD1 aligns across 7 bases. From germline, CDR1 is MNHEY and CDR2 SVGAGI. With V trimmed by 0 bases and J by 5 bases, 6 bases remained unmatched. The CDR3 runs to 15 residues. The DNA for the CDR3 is TGTGCCAGCAGTTACTCACGAGGGGGCGGATATGGCTACACCTTC. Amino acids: CASSYSRGGGYGYTF.

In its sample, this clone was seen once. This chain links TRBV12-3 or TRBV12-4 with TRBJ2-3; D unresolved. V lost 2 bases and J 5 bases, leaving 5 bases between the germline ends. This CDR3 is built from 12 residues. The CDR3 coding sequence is TGTGCCAGCAGTTTACCGGGAGATACGCAGTATTTT. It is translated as CASSLPGDTQYF.

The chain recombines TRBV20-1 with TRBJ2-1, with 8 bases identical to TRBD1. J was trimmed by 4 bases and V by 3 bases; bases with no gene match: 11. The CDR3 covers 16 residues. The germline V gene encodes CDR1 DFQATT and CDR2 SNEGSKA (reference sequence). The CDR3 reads CSASLTGAGTYNEQFF. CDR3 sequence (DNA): TGCAGTGCTAGTCTGACAGGGGCGGGAACGTACAATGAGCAGTTCTTC.

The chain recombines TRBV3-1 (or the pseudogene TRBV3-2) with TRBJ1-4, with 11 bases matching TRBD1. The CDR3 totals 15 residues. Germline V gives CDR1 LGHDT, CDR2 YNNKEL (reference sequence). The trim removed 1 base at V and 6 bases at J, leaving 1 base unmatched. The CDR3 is CASSQGTGGYEKLFF. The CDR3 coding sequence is TGTGCCAGCAGCCAAGGGACAGGGGGCTATGAAAAACTGTTTTTT.

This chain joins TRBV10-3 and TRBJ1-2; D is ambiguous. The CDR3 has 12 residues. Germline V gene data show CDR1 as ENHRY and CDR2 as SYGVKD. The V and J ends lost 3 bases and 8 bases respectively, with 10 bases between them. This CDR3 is CAISEFAEGYTF. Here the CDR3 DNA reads TGTGCCATCAGTGAATTCGCGGAGGGCTACACCTTC.

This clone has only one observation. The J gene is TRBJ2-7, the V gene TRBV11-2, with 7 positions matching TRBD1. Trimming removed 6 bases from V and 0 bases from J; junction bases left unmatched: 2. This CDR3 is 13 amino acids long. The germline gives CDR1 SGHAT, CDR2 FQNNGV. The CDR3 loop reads CASSWTGSYEQYF. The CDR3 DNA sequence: TGTGCCAGCAGTTGGACAGGCTCCTACGAGCAGTACTTC.

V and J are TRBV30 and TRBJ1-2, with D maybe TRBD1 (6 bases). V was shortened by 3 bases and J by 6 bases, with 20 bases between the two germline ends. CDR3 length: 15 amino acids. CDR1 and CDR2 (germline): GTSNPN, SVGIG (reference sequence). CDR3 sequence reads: CAWSQVPQGKDGYTF. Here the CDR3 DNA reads TGTGCCTGGAGCCAGGTCCCACAGGGTAAAGATGGCTACACCTTC.

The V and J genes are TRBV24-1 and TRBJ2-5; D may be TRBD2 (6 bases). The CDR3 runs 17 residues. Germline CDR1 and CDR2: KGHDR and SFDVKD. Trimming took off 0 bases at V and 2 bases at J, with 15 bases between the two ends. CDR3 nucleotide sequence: TGTGCCACCAGTGATTTGAACGGCGGGGCCAATCAAGAGACCCAGTACTTC. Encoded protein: CATSDLNGGANQETQYF.

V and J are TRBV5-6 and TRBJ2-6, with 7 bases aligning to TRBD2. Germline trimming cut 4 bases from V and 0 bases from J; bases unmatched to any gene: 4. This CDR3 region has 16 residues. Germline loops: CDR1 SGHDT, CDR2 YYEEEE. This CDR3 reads CASSPAGYSGANVLTF. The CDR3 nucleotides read TGTGCCAGCAGCCCAGCGGGGTACTCTGGGGCCAACGTCCTGACTTTC.

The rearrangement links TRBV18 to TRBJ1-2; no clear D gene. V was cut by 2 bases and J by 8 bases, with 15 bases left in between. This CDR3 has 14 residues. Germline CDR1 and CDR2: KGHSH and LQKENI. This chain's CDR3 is CASSPGSQSEGYTF. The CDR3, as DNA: TGTGCCAGCTCACCAGGTAGCCAGTCTGAGGGCTACACCTTC.

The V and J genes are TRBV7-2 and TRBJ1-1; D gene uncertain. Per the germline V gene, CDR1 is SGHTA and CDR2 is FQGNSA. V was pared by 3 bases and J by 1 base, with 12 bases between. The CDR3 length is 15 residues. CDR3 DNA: TGTGCCAGCAGCTTCATACAGACGCCGAACACTGAAGCTTTCTTT. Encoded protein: CASSFIQTPNTEAFF. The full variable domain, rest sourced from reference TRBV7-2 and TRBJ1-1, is GAGVSQSPSNKVTEKGKDVELRCDPISGHTALYWYRQSLGQGLEFLIYFQGNSAPDKSGLPSDRFSAERTGGSVSTLTIQRTQQEDSAVYLCASSFIQTPNTEAFFGQGTRLTVV.

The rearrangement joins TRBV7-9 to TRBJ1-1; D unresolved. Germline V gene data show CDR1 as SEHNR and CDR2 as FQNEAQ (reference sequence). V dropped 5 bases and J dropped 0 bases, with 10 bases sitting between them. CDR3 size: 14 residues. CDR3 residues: CASSPQAMNTEAFF. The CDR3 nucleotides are TGTGCCAGCAGCCCCCAGGCGATGAACACTGAAGCTTTCTTT.

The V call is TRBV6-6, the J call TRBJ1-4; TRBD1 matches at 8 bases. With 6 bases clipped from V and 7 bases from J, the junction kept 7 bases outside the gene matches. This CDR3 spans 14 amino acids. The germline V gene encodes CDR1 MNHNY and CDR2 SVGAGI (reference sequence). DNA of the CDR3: TGTGCCAGCAGCCATGGACAGGGTCGTGAAAAACTGTTTTTT. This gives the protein CASSHGQGREKLFF.

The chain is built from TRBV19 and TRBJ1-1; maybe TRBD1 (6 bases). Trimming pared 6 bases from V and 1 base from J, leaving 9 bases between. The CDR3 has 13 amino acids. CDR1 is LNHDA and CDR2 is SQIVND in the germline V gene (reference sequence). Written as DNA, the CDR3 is TGTGCCAGTAGGTTGGGGGCGAACACTGAAGCTTTCTTT. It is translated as CASRLGANTEAFF.

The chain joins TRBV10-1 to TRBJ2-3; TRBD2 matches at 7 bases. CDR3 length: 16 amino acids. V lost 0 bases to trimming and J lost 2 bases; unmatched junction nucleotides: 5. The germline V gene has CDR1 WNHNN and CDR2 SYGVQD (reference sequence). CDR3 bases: TGCGCCAGCAGTGAGTCGGGACTAACAAACACAGATACGCAGTATTTT. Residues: CASSESGLTNTDTQYF.

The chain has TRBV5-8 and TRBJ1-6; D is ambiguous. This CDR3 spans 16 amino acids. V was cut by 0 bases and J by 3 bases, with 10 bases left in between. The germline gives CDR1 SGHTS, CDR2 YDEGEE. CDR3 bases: TGTGCCAGCAGCTTGGAGGCGGTTGACTATAATTCACCCCTCCACTTT. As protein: CASSLEAVDYNSPLHF.

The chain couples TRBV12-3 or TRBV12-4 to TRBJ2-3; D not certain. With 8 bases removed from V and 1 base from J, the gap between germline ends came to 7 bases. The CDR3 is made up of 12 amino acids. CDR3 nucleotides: TGTGCCAGCTCTCGAGGCACAGATACGCAGTATTTT. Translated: CASSRGTDTQYF.

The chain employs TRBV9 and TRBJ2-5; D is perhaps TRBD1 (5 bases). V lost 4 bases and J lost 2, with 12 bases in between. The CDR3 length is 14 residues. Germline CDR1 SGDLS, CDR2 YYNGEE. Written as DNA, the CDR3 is TGTGCCAGCAGCTCGGCGGCAGGGCAAGAGACCCAGTACTTC. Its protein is CASSSAAGQETQYF.

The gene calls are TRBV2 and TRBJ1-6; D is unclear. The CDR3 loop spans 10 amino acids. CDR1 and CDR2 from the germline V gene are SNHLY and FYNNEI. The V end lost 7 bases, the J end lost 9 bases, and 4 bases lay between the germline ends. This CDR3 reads CASNGSPLHF. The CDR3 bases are TGTGCCAGCAACGGTTCACCCCTCCACTTT.

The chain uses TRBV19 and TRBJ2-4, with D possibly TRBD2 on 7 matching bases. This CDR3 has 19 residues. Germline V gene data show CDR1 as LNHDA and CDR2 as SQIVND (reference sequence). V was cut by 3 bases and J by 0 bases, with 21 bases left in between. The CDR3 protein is CASSIEGGQGKIAKNIQYF. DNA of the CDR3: TGTGCCAGTAGTATTGAGGGGGGGCAGGGTAAAATAGCCAAAAACATTCAGTACTTC.

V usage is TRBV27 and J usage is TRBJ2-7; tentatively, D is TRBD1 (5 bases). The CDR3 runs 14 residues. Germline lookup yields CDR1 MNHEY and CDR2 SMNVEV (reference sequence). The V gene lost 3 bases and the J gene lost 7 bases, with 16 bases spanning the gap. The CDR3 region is CASSLLGARGEQYF. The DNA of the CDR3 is TGTGCCAGCAGTTTGTTAGGGGCCCGTGGTGAGCAGTACTTC.

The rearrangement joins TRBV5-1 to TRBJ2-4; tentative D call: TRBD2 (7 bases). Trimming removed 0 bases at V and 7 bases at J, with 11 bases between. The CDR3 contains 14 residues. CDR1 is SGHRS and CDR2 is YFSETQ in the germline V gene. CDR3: CASSLDREGNIQYF. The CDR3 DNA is TGCGCCAGCAGCTTGGACAGGGAGGGCAACATTCAGTACTTC. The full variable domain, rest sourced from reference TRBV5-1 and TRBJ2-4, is KAGVTQTPRYLIKTRGQQVTLSCSPISGHRSVSWYQQTPGQGLQFLFEYFSETQRNKGNFPGRFSGRQFSNSRSEMNVSTLELGDSALYLCASSLDREGNIQYFGAGTRLSVL.

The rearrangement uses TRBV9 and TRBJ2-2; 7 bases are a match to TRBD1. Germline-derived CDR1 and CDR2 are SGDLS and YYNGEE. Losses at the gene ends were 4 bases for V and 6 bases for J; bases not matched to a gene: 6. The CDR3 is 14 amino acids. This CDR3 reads CASSLSRGPGELFF. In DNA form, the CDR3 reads TGTGCCAGCAGCTTAAGTAGGGGGCCCGGGGAGCTGTTTTTT.

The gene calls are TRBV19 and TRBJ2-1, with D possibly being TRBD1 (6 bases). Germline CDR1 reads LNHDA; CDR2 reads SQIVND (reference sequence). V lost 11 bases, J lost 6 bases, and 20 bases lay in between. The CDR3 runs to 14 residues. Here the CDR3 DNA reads TGTGCCTCCAGGGGCCAGGGGTTGCGCAATGAGCAGTTCTTC. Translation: CASRGQGLRNEQFF.

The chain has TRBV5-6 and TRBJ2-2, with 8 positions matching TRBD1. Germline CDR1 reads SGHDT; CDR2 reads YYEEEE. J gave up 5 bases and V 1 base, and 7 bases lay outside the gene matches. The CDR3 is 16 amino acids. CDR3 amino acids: CASSLLQGVGTGELFF. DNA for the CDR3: TGTGCCAGCAGCTTGTTACAGGGGGTTGGTACCGGGGAGCTGTTTTTT.

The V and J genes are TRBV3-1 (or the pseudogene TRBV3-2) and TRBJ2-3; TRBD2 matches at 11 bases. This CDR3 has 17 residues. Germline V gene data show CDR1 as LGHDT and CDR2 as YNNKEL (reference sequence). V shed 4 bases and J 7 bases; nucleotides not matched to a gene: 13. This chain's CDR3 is CASSRVDSGGARNTQYF. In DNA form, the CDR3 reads TGTGCCAGCAGCCGCGTAGATAGCGGGGGGGCCCGAAATACGCAGTATTTT.